These 9 T cell receptor beta chains were all obtained from the same sample, sequenced in a study of shared clonotypes between healthy human individuals. Profiled with immunoSEQ multiplex PCR; TCRdb holds only in-frame clones, not every one. Among about 1,500,000 clones listed, roughly 97% were seen once. Sequenced: naive CD4+ T cells sorted from blood. The sample's subset: CD45RA+ positively selected. These receptors all come from a man younger than 45 in good health.

This chain joins TRBV19 and TRBJ2-7; tentatively, D is TRBD2 (5 bases). This CDR3 region has 13 residues. Trimming took off 5 bases at V and 2 bases at J, with 10 bases between the two ends. Germline V CDR1 and CDR2: LNHDA, SQIVND (reference sequence). The CDR3 loop is CASSHTGTYEQYF. The DNA for the CDR3 is TGTGCCAGTAGTCATACCGGGACCTACGAGCAGTACTTC.

This chain uses TRBV6-5 with TRBJ2-1; D remains unclear. The CDR3 runs 13 residues. Per germline, CDR1 MNHEY and CDR2 SVGAGI. The germline V and J ends were trimmed by 2 bases and 10 bases, with 12 bases remaining between them. CDR3 loop: CASSYLRHTEQFF. Here the CDR3 DNA reads TGTGCCAGCAGTTACCTAAGGCATACGGAGCAGTTCTTC.

This chain links TRBV28 with TRBJ2-5; D may be TRBD1 or TRBD2 (5 bases each). V lost 6 bases, J lost 2 bases, and 19 bases lay in between. CDR1 MDHEN and CDR2 SYDVKM come from the germline V gene. This CDR3 spans 16 amino acids. CDR3 sequence (DNA): TGTGCCAGCAGAACTGGGGGTGGCGGAGCTCAAGAGACCCAGTACTTC. Its protein is CASRTGGGGAQETQYF.

This chain uses TRBV18 with TRBJ2-2, with D perhaps being TRBD1 or TRBD2 (5 bases each). The germline V gene has CDR1 KGHSH and CDR2 LQKENI. The CDR3 sequence is 14 residues long. V lost 2 bases and J 7 bases, leaving 11 bases between the germline ends. The CDR3 loop is CASSPDRGYGELFF. DNA of the CDR3: TGTGCCAGCTCACCAGACCGGGGCTACGGGGAGCTGTTTTTT.

This chain connects TRBV27 to TRBJ2-7, with unresolved D. The germline gives CDR1 MNHEY, CDR2 SMNVEV (reference sequence). Deletions cut 1 base from V and 6 bases from J, with 13 bases between. The CDR3 spans 14 residues. The CDR3 reads CASSLFQLRGEQYF. CDR3 in DNA: TGTGCCAGCAGTTTATTTCAGCTTAGAGGCGAGCAGTACTTC.

J is TRBJ2-3 and V is TRBV7-3, with D possibly called TRBD1 or TRBD2 (5 bases each). Germline CDR1 and CDR2: SGHTA and FQGTGA. The CDR3 contains 16 residues. V lost 5 bases and J 2 bases, leaving 17 bases between the germline ends. This CDR3 is CASSRGASIYTDTQYF. CDR3 DNA: TGTGCCAGCAGCCGAGGGGCGTCTATATACACAGATACGCAGTATTTT.

This chain links TRBV30 with TRBJ2-5; D remains unclear. Looked up from germline, CDR1 is GTSNPN and CDR2 is SVGIG (reference sequence). V was shortened by 4 bases and J by 5 bases, with 11 bases between the two germline ends. CDR3 length: 12 residues. CDR3 in DNA: TGTGCCTGGACAAGTGGTGGTGAGACCCAGTACTTC. Its protein is CAWTSGGETQYF.

The chain combines TRBV28 with TRBJ2-1; possible D gene TRBD2, 5 bases. Trimming stripped 3 bases from V and 2 bases from J, with 17 bases between. CDR3 length: 17 amino acids. Per germline, CDR1 MDHEN and CDR2 SYDVKM. Written as DNA, the CDR3 is TGTGCCAGCAGTTTCAAGGTCGGGGAGTTCGCCTACAATGAGCAGTTCTTC. As protein: CASSFKVGEFAYNEQFF.

Details on this clone: Other DNA sequences within the sample encode an identical CDR3. The chain employs TRBV5-1 and TRBJ2-5; D is ambiguous. Trimming left V 0 bases short and J 5 bases short, with 5 bases between. CDR1 and CDR2 from the germline V gene are SGHRS and YFSETQ. This CDR3 has 12 amino acids. The CDR3 here is CASSLGTETQYF. The CDR3 nucleotides are TGCGCCAGCAGCTTGGGTACCGAGACCCAGTACTTC.